This entry features one T cell receptor (beta chain) sequence. This CDR3 has 16 residues. From germline, CDR1 is SGHNT and CDR2 YYREEE (reference sequence). The J segment lost 5 bases and the V segment lost 4 bases, leaving 7 bases of the junction unmatched. This record belongs to a study of blood T cell repertoires in COVID-19. Assay: immunoSEQ multiplex PCR; the TCRdb copy retains only in-frame clones and omits some. The repertoire has about 190,000 clones, roughly 84% of them found once; the top ten carry roughly 3.2%. The sequence came from a woman in her 30s who had recovered from COVID-19. This chain uses TRBV5-4 with TRBJ2-5; TRBD2 matches 14 bases. The sequencing input was PBMCs or T cells enriched from blood (not recorded which). The CDR3 is CASSLGTSGRGETQYF. As DNA, the CDR3 is TGTGCCAGCAGCCTCGGGACTAGCGGGAGAGGGGAGACCCAGTACTTC.